Here is one TCR beta chain with its context. No antigen is known for it. 13 Jbeta primers and 60 Vbeta primers were used for the PCR. Method: immunoSEQ multiplex PCR; TCRdb's copy keeps in-frame clones and lacks some. The table records some 130,000 clones, 79% of them present only once. The data were taken from a study of cytomegalovirus exposure and HLA in healthy donors. Overall study: Unique TCRs numbering around 85 million, obtained from HLA-typed donors, made up an early data release. General observations from the study: Accurate predictions that matched the HLA-A and HLA-B alleles of most subjects were reportedly made from TCR beta sequences. Association of a missense DCLRE1C variant with TCR beta V- and J-gene trimming was reported in a later analysis. Another analysis was done later, and it associated approximately 18,000 TCR beta sequences with HLA alleles at 0.05 false discovery rate.

Germline CDR1 SGHRS, CDR2 YFSETQ. V gave up 3 bases and J gave up 1 base, with 7 bases separating them. CDR3 length: 13 residues. Material for sequencing was PBMCs. The sequence was collected from a man aged 35 to 55 in good health and CMV-seropositive. The V gene is TRBV5-1, the J gene TRBJ1-1; D uncertain. DNA for the CDR3: TGCGCCAGCAGCTGGGGAGCGAACACTGAAGCTTTCTTT. Translating gives CASSWGANTEAFF.